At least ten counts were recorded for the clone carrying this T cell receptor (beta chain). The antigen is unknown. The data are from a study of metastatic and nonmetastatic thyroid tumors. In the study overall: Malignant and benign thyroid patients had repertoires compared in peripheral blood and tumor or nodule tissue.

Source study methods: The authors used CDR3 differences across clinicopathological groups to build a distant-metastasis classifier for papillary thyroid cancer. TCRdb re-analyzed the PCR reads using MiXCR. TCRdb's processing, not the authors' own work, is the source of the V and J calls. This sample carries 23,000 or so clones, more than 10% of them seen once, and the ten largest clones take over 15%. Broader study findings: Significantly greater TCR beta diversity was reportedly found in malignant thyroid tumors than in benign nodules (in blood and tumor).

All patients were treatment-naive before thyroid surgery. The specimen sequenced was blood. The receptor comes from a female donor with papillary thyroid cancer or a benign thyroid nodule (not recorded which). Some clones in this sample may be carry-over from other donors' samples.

CDR3 sequence (DNA): TGTGCCAGCAGACCCTTCGGAACAGCCTCTGGAAACACCATATATTTT. Amino acid sequence: CASRPFGTASGNTIYF. This chain uses TRBV12-3 or TRBV12-4 with TRBJ1-3; the D is unclear. The CDR3 loop spans 16 amino acids. V gave up 6 bases and J gave up 0 bases, with 15 bases separating them.